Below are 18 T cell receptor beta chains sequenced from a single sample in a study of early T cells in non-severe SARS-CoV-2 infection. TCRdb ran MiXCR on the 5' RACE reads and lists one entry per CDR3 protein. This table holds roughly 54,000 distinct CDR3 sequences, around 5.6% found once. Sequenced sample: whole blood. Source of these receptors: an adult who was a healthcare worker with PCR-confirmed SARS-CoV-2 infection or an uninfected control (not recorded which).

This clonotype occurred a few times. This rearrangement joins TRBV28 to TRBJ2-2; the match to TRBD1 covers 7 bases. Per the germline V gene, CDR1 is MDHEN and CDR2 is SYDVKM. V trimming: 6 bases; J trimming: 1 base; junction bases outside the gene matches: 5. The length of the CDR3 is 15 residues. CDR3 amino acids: CASRTRGKNTGELFF. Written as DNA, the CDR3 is TGTGCCAGCAGAACCAGGGGGAAGAACACCGGGGAGCTGTTTTTT.

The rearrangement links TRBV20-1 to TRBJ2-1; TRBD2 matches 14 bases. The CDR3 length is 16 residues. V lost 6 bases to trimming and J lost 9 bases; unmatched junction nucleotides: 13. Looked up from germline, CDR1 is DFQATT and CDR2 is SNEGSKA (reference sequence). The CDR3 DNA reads TGCAGTGCCCGGCGGACTAGCGGGGGGATTAGTATTGAGCAGTTCTTC. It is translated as CSARRTSGGISIEQFF.

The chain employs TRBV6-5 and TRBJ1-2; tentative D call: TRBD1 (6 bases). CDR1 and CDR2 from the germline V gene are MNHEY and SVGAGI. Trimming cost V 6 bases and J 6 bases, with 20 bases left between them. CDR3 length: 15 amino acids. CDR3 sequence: CASSRGTLDGHGYTF. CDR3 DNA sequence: TGTGCCAGCAGCAGGGGCACACTTGATGGCCATGGCTACACCTTC.

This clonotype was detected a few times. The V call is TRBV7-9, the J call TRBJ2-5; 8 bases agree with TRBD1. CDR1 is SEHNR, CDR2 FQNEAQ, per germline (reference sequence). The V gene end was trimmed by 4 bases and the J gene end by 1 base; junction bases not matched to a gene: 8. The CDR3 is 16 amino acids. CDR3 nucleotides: TGTGCCAGCAGCTCACCGGGACAGGATACCCAAGAGACCCAGTACTTC. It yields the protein CASSSPGQDTQETQYF.

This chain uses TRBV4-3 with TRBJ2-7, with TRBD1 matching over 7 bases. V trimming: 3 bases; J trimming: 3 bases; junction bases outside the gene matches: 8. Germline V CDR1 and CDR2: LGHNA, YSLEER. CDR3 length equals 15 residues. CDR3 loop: CASSHGRTGNYEQYF. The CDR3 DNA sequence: TGCGCCAGCAGCCATGGACGGACAGGCAACTACGAGCAGTACTTC.

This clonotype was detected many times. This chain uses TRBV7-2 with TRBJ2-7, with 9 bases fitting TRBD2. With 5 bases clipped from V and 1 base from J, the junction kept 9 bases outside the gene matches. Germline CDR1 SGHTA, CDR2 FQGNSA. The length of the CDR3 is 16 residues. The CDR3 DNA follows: TGTGCCAGCAGCGCCGATGGCGGGAGGGGTTCCTACGAGCAGTACTTC. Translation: CASSADGGRGSYEQYF.

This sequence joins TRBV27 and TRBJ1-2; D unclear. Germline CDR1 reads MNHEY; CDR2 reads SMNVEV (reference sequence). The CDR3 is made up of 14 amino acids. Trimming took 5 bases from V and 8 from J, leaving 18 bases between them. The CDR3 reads CASSPLDARYGYTF. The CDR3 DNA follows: TGTGCCAGCAGTCCGCTAGACGCGCGGTACGGCTACACCTTC.

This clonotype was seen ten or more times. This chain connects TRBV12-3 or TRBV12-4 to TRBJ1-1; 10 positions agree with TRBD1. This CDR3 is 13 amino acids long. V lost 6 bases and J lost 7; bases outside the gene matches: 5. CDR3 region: CASSLTGGVEAFF. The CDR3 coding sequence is TGTGCCAGCAGCCTGACAGGGGGCGTTGAAGCTTTCTTT.

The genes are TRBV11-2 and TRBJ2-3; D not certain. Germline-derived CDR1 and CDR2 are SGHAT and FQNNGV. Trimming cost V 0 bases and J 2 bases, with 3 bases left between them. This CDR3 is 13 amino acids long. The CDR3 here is CASSLDHTDTQYF. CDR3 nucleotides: TGTGCCAGCAGCTTAGATCACACAGATACGCAGTATTTT.

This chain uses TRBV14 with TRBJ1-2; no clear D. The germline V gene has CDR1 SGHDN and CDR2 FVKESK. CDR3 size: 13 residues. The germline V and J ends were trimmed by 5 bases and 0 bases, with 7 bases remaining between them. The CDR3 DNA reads TGTGCCAGCAGCATGCAAACTAACTATGGCTACACCTTC. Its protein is CASSMQTNYGYTF. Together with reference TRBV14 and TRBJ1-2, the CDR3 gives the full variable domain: EAGVTQFPSHSVIEKGQTVTLRCDPISGHDNLYWYRRVMGKEIKFLLHFVKESKQDESGMPNNRFLAERTGGTYSTLKVQPAELEDSGVYFCASSMQTNYGYTFGSGTRLTVV.

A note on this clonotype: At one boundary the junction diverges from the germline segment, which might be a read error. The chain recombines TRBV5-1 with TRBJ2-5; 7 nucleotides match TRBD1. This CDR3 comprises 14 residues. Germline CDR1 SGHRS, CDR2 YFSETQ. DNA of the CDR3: TGCGCCAACAGCCCGAGACAGGGAAGCGAGACCCAGTACTTC. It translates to CANSPRQGSETQYF.

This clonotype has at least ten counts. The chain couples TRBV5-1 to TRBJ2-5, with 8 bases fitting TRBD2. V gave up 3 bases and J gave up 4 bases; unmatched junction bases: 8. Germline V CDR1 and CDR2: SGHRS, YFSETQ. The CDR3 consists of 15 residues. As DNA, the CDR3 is TGCGCCAGCAGCTCCATAGCGGGACATGGAGAGACCCAGTACTTC. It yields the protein CASSSIAGHGETQYF.

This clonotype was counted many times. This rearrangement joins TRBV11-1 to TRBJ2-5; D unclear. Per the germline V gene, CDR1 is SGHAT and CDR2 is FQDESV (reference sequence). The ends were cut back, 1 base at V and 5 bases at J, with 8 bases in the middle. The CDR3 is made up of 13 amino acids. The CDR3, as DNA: TGTGCCAGCAGCTTAGGGCTCTGGGAGACCCAGTACTTC. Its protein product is CASSLGLWETQYF.

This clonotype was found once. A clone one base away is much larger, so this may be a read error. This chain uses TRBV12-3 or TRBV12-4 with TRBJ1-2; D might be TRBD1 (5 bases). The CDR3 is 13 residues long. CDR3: CACSLTGPYGYTF. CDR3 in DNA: TGTGCCTGCAGTTTAACAGGTCCCTATGGCTACACCTTC.

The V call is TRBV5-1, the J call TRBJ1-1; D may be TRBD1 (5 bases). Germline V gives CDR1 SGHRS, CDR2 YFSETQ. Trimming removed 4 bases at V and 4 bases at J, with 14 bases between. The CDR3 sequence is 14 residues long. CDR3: CASSIGTASTEAFF. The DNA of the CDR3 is TGCGCCAGCAGCATTGGGACGGCCTCCACTGAAGCTTTCTTT.

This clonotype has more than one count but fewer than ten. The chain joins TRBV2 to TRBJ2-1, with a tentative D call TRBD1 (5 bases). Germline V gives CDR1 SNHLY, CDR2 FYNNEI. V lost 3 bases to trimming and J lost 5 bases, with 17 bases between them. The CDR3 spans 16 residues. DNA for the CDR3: TGTGCCAGCAGTGACCTCTCCACAGGAGTGCACAATGAGCAGTTCTTC. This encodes CASSDLSTGVHNEQFF.

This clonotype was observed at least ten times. CDR3 coding DNA: TGCAGTGCTGCGGGGCAGGCGGGGAATCTCGCCAATCAGCCCCAGCATTTT. Its protein product is CSAAGQAGNLANQPQHF. J is TRBJ1-5 and V is TRBV20-1; possible D gene TRBD1, 5 bases. CDR3 length equals 17 residues. The V end was cut by 5 bases, the J end by 3 bases, with 23 bases between. From germline, CDR1 is DFQATT and CDR2 SNEGSKA (reference sequence).

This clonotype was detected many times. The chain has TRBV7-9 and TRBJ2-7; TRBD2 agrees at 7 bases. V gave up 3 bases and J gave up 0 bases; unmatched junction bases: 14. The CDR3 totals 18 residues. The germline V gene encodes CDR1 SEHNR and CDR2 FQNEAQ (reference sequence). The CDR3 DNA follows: TGTGCCAGCAGCTTCTCCATGGGTACTAGCGCAAGCTCCTACGAGCAGTACTTC. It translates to CASSFSMGTSASSYEQYF.